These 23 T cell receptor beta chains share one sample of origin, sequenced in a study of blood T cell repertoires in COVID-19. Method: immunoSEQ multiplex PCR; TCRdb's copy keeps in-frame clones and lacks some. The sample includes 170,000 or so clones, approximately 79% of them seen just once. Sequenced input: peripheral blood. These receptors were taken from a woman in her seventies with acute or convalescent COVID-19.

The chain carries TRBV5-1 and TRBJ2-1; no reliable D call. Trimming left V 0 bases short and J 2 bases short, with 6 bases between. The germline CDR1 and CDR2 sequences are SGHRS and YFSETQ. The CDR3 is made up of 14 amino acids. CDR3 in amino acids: CASSLETTYNEQFF. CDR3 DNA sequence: TGCGCCAGCAGCTTGGAGACAACCTACAATGAGCAGTTCTTC.

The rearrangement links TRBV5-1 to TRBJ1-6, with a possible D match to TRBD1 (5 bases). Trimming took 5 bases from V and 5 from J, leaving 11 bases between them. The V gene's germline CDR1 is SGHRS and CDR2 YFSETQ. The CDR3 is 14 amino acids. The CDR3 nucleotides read TGCGCCAGCAGAGCACAGGTGGATAATTCACCCCTCCACTTT. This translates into CASRAQVDNSPLHF.

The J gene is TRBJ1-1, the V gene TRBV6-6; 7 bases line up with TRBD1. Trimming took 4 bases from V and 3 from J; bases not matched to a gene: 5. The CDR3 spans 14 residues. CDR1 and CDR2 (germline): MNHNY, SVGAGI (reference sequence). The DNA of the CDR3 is TGTGCCAGCAGTTTGAAGGGGGCCGACACTGAAGCTTTCTTT. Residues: CASSLKGADTEAFF.

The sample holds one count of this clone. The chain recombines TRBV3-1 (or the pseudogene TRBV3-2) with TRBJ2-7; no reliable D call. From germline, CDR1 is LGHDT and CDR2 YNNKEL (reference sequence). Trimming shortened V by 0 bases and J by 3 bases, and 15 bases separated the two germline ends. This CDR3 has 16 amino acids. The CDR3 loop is CASSQEGSSRVYEQYF. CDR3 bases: TGTGCCAGCAGCCAAGAAGGAAGTTCTCGGGTCTACGAGCAGTACTTC.

This CDR3 is CAWSRGLASDEQFF. The CDR3 DNA is TGTGCCTGGAGTAGGGGACTAGCGAGCGATGAGCAGTTCTTC. The chain employs TRBV30 and TRBJ2-1; 10 nucleotides line up with TRBD2. The J segment lost 8 bases and the V segment lost 2 bases, leaving 6 bases of the junction unmatched. This CDR3 contains 14 residues. From germline, CDR1 is GTSNPN and CDR2 SVGIG (reference sequence). Full variable domain (outside the CDR3, taken from reference TRBV30 and TRBJ2-1): SQTIHQWPATLVQPVGSPLSLECTVEGTSNPNLYWYRQAAGRGLQLLFYSVGIGQISSEVPQNLSASRPQDRQFILSSKKLLLSDSGFYLCAWSRGLASDEQFFGPGTRLTVL.

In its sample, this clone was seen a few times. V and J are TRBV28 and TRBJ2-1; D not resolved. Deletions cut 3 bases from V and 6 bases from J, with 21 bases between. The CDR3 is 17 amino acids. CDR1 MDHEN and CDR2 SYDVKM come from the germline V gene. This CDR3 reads CASSFRLAQPNGNEQFF. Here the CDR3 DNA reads TGTGCCAGCAGTTTCCGGTTAGCTCAACCGAACGGCAATGAGCAGTTCTTC.

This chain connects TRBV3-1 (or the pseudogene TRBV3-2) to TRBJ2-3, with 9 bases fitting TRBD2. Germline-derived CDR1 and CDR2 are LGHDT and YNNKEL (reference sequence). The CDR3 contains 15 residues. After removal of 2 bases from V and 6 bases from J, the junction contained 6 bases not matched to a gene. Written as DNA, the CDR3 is TGTGCCAGCAGCCAAAATTTAGCGGGAGTGGATACGCAGTATTTT. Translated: CASSQNLAGVDTQYF.

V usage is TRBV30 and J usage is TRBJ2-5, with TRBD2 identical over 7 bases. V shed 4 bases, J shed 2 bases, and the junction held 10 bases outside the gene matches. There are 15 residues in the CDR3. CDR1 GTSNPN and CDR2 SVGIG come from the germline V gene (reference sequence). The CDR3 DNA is TGTGCCTGGAACTTAGGTGGAGCGGGGCAAGAGACCCAGTACTTC. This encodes CAWNLGGAGQETQYF.

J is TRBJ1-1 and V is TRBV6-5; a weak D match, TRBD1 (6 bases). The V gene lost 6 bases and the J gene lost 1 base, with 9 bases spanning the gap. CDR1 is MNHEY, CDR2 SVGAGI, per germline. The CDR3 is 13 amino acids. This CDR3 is CASSWTANTEAFF. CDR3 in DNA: TGTGCCAGCAGCTGGACAGCGAACACTGAAGCTTTCTTT.

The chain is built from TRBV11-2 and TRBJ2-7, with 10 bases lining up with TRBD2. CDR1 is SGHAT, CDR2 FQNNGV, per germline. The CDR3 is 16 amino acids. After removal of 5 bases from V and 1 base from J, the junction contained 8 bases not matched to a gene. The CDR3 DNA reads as TGTGCCAGCAGCGAGCTAGCGGGAGTTTGGTCCTACGAGCAGTACTTC. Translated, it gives CASSELAGVWSYEQYF.

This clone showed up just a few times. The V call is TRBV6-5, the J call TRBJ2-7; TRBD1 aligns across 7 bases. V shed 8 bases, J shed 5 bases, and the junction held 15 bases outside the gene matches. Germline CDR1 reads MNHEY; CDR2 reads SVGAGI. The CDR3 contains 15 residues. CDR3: CASAVPGQQPHEQYF. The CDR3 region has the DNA TGTGCCAGCGCGGTCCCGGGACAGCAACCCCACGAGCAGTACTTC.

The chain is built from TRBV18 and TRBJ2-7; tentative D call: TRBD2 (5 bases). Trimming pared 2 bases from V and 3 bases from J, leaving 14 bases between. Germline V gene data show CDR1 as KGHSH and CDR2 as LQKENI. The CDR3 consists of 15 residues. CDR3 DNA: TGTGCCAGCTCACCATTGGCCGGAGAGGGCTACGAGCAGTACTTC. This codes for CASSPLAGEGYEQYF.

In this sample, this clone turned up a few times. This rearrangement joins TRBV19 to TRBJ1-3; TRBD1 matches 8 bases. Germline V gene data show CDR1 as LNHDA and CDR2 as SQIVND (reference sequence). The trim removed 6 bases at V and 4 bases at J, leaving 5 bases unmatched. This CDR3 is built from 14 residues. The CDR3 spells CASRPGGSGNTIYF. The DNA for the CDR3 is TGTGCCAGTAGACCAGGGGGCTCCGGAAACACCATATATTTT. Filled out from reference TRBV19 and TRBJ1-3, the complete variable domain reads DGGITQSPKYLFRKEGQNVTLSCEQNLNHDAMYWYRQDPGQGLRLIYYSQIVNDFQKGDIAEGYSVSREKKESFPLTVTSAQKNPTAFYLCASRPGGSGNTIYFGEGSWLTVV.

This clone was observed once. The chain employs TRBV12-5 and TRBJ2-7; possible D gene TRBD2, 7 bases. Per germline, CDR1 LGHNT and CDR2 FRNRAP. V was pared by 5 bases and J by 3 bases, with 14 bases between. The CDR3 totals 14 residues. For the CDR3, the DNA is TGTGCTAGTGGTAAAAGGGGGGGTAGCTACGAGCAGTACTTC. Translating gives CASGKRGGSYEQYF.

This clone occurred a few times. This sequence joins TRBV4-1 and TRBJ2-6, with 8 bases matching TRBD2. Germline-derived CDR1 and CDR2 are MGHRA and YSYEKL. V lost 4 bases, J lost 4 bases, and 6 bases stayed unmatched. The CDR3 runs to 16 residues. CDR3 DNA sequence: TGCGCCAGCAGCCCCGGGGGGGCTGGCGGGGCCAACGTCCTGACTTTC. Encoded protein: CASSPGGAGGANVLTF.

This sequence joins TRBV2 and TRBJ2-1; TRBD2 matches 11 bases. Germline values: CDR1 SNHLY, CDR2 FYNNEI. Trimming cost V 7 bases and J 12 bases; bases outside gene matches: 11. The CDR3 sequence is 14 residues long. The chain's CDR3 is CASNGLAGGFGQFF. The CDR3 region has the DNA TGTGCCAGCAATGGACTAGCGGGTGGGTTCGGGCAGTTCTTC.

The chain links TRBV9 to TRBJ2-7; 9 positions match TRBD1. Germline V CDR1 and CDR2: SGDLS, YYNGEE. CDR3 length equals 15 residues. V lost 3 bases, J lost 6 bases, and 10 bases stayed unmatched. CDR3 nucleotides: TGTGCCAGCAGCGGCGGGACAGGGTCCATAAGCGAGCAGTACTTC. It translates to CASSGGTGSISEQYF. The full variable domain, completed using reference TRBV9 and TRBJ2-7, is DSGVTQTPKHLITATGQRVTLRCSPRSGDLSVYWYQQSLDQGLQFLIQYYNGEERAKGNILERFSAQQFPDLHSELNLSSLELGDSALYFCASSGGTGSISEQYFGPGTRLTVT.

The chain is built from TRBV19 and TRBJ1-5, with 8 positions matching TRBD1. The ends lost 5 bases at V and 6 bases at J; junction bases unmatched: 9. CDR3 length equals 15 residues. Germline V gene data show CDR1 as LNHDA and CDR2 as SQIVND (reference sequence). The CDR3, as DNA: TGTGCCAGTAGTCCACAGCGCACAGGGGGTCAGCCCCAGCATTTT. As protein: CASSPQRTGGQPQHF. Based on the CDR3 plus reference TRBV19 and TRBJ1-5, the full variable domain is DGGITQSPKYLFRKEGQNVTLSCEQNLNHDAMYWYRQDPGQGLRLIYYSQIVNDFQKGDIAEGYSVSREKKESFPLTVTSAQKNPTAFYLCASSPQRTGGQPQHFGDGTRLSIL.

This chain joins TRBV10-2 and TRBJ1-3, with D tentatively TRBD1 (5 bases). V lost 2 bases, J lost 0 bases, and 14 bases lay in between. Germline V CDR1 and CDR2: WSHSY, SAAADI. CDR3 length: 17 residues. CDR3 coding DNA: TGCGCCAGCAGTGAGGGGGAGGGGCGTTTCTCTGGAAACACCATATATTTT. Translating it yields CASSEGEGRFSGNTIYF.

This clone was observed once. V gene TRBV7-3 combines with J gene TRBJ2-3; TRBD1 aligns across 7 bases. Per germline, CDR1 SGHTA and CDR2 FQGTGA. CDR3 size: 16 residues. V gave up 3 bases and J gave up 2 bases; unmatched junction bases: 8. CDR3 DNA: TGTGCCAGCAGCTTCCGAGGGGACAGTTACACAGATACGCAGTATTTT. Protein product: CASSFRGDSYTDTQYF.

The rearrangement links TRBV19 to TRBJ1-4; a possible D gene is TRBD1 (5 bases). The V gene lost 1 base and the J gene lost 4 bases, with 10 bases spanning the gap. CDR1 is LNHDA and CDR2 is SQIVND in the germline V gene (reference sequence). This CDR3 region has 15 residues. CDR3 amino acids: CASSIGGTFNEKLFF. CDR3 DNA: TGTGCCAGTAGTATAGGGGGGACTTTTAATGAAAAACTGTTTTTT.

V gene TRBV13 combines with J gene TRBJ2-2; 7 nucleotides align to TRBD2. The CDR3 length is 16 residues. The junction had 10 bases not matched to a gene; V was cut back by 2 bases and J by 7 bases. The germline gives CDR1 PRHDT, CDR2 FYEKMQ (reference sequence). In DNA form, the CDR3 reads TGTGCCAGCAGCTTAACTGTCCGGCGGGAGATCGGGGAGCTGTTTTTT. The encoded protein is CASSLTVRREIGELFF.

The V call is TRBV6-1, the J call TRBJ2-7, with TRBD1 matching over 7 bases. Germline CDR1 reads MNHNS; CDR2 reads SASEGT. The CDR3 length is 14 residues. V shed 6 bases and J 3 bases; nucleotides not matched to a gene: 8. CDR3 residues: CASRDPGTDYEQYF. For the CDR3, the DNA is TGTGCCAGCAGGGATCCCGGGACAGACTACGAGCAGTACTTC.